This T cell receptor (beta chain) derives from a study of blood T cell repertoires in COVID-19. As for the study in general: PBMCs, B-cell-depleted T cells, or T cells were the source of the cDNA or gDNA that made up the material.

Clinical histories supplied by participants themselves formed the basis of cohort assignment. Original analysis: Amplification of reference gene primers provided the estimated nucleated cell counts. Repertoires were generated with immunoSEQ multiplex PCR, while TCRdb's copy carries only in-frame clones and drops some. The V and J calls and clone size come from that table; D and trimming were worked out from the DNA. The table records hundreds of thousands of clones, about 82% of them present only once. V was pared by 6 bases and J by 6 bases, with 12 bases of the junction left unmatched. This CDR3 region has 16 residues. Germline values: CDR1 MNHEY, CDR2 SMNVEV (reference sequence).

This sequence joins TRBV27 and TRBJ1-5; 9 bases agree with TRBD1. This clonotype was sampled from a woman aged 45-59 years who had recovered from COVID-19. Material: PBMCs or T cells enriched from blood (not recorded which). CDR3 DNA sequence: TGTGCCAGCAGCAAGGCGGACAGGGGATGGGTTCAGCCCCAGCATTTT. This encodes CASSKADRGWVQPQHF.